The following is a T cell receptor (beta chain) sequence with its context. The source of the sample is a study of blood T cell repertoires in COVID-19. As for the study in general: T cells, B-cell-depleted T cells, or PBMCs supplied cDNA or gDNA.

Original processing methods: Quantification of nucleated cells was approximated via reference gene primer amplification. Here immunoSEQ multiplex PCR was the method, and the copy in TCRdb shows in-frame clones only, minus some. That table gives V, J and clone size, and the DNA gave D and trimming. Seen here are 120,000 or so clones, approximately 90% observed once, and the top ten hold roughly 2.2%. The CDR3 spans 17 residues. The V end was cut by 0 bases, the J end by 1 base, with 12 bases between. CDR1 and CDR2 from the germline V gene are KGHSH and LQKENI. The V call is TRBV18, the J call TRBJ2-2; the D gene is possibly TRBD2 (6 bases). The sequencing sample was made of peripheral blood. The source of this sequence is a woman aged 45-65 years with acute or convalescent COVID-19. This chain's CDR3 is CASSPPSYGGNTGELFF. The CDR3 DNA reads as TGTGCCAGCTCACCACCGTCGTACGGGGGGAACACCGGGGAGCTGTTTTTT.